The source of this T cell receptor beta chain is a study of blood T cell repertoires in COVID-19. Clones were sequenced by immunoSEQ multiplex PCR, and TCRdb holds only the in-frame ones, with some missing. Among 40,000 to 45,000 clones, around 86% were seen once, and the ten largest hold 7.5% to 10%. This clonotype was obtained from a man in his sixties with active COVID-19. The sample consisted of peripheral blood.

The CDR3 coding sequence is TGTGCCAGCAGCCAAGAGGATACTATGAACACTGAAGCTTTCTTT. As protein: CASSQEDTMNTEAFF. The chain couples TRBV4-2 to TRBJ1-1; D unclear. Germline lookup yields CDR1 LGHNA and CDR2 YNFKEQ. This CDR3 comprises 15 residues. The germline V and J ends were trimmed by 0 bases and 0 bases, with 8 bases remaining between them.